This paragraph reports one T cell receptor (beta chain). This record comes from a study of blood T cell repertoires in COVID-19. Study at large: COVID-19 samples from acute and convalescent phases originated in the United States, Italy and Spain. Sources were T cells, B-cell-depleted T cells, or PBMCs; the material itself was cDNA or gDNA.

Germline V CDR1 and CDR2: SGHVS, FQNEAQ. Trimming cost V 4 bases and J 1 base, with 19 bases left between them. The CDR3 consists of 17 residues. In the original workflow: Using reference gene primer amplification, nucleated cell counts were estimated. Assay: immunoSEQ multiplex PCR; the TCRdb copy retains only in-frame clones and omits some. V and J calls and clone size are as listed in that table; D and trimming were resolved from the DNA. The sample consists of some 150,000 clones, about three quarters of them appearing once. This clonotype originated in an elderly woman with active or convalescent COVID-19. The sample comprised peripheral blood. The chain recombines TRBV7-8 with TRBJ1-1; possibly TRBD1 for D (5 bases). CDR3 in DNA: TGTGCCAGCAGCTCAATTACCCCAGGGAATTGGAACACTGAAGCTTTCTTT. It translates to CASSSITPGNWNTEAFF. Full variable domain (remainder filled in from reference TRBV7-8 and TRBJ1-1): GAGVSQSPRYKVAKRGQDVALRCDPISGHVSLFWYQQALGQGPEFLTYFQNEAQLDKSGLPSDRFFAERPEGSVSTLKIQRTQQEDSAVYLCASSSITPGNWNTEAFFGQGTRLTVV.